This entry lists 24 T cell receptor beta chains sequenced from one sample in a study of T cells in Graves' hyperthyroidism and ophthalmopathy. Researchers amplified the TCR beta CDR3 regions from RNA transcripts. TCR CDR3 regions were first amplified by RT-PCR with HTBI primers. A single record per CDR3 protein comes from TCRdb applying MiXCR to the multiplex PCR reads. Of hundreds of thousands of distinct CDR3 sequences in the sample, 17% are singletons; the top ten hold approximately 15%. The sequencing input was blood. All receptors come from a woman between 18 and 29 years old with Graves' ophthalmopathy.

This chain links TRBV6-1 with TRBJ2-7, with a weak D call TRBD2 (5 bases). V dropped 6 bases and J dropped 9 bases, with 15 bases sitting between them. The germline V gene has CDR1 MNHNS and CDR2 SASEGT. The CDR3 runs 12 residues. The DNA for the CDR3 is TGTGCCAGCAGCCCGGACTGGCCAACGCAGTACTTC. Translation gives CASSPDWPTQYF.

The chain recombines TRBV3-1 with TRBJ1-2; weak D call: TRBD1 (6 bases). The V end was cut by 5 bases, the J end by 4 bases, with 11 bases between. The CDR3 spans 13 residues. Germline V gene lookup returns CDR1 LGHDT and CDR2 YNNKEL (reference sequence). For the CDR3, the DNA is TGTGCCAGCAGCACGGACAGCTTCTATGGCTACACCTTC. Protein: CASSTDSFYGYTF. Based on the CDR3 plus reference TRBV3-1 and TRBJ1-2, the full variable domain is DTAVSQTPKYLVTQMGNDKSIKCEQNLGHDTMYWYKQDSKKFLKIMFSYNNKELIINETVPNRFSPKSPDKAHLNLHINSLELGDSAVYFCASSTDSFYGYTFGSGTRLTVV.

For the CDR3, the DNA is TGTGCCATCAGTGAAAAGCGGGGGGGCCAAACAGATACGCAGTATTTT. It codes for CAISEKRGGQTDTQYF. This rearrangement joins TRBV10-3 to TRBJ2-3; 10 bases are shared with TRBD2. CDR3 length equals 16 residues. Trimming took 3 bases from V and 3 from J; bases not matched to a gene: 6. CDR1 ENHRY and CDR2 SYGVKD come from the germline V gene.

In its sample, this clonotype was seen a few times. The rearrangement links TRBV29-1 to TRBJ2-3; 10 bases match TRBD2. The CDR3 consists of 17 residues. Germline-derived CDR1 and CDR2 are SQVTM and ANQGSEA. V gave up 6 bases and J gave up 2 bases; unmatched junction bases: 14. Here the CDR3 DNA reads TGCAGCGTCCACTTACCACTAGCGGGGTCTCACACAGATACGCAGTATTTT. Translating it yields CSVHLPLAGSHTDTQYF.

This clonotype occurred many times. CDR3 amino acids: CASSEGSQTSNEQFF. CDR3 in DNA: TGTGCCAGCAGTGAAGGGAGCCAGACCAGCAATGAGCAGTTCTTC. V gene TRBV2 combines with J gene TRBJ2-1; D is ambiguous. The CDR3 is 15 residues long. The ends were cut back, 1 base at V and 6 bases at J, with 13 bases in the middle. CDR1 is SNHLY and CDR2 is FYNNEI in the germline V gene.

This clonotype was observed a handful of times. V gene TRBV4-1 combines with J gene TRBJ2-7; D is unresolved. Germline CDR1 reads MGHRA; CDR2 reads YSYEKL. This CDR3 contains 11 residues. V lost 0 bases, J lost 7 bases, and 4 bases lay in between. For the CDR3, the DNA is TGCGCCAGCAGCCAAGACAGGGAGCAGTACTTC. It encodes CASSQDREQYF.

This clonotype has a count of ten or more. V and J are TRBV27 and TRBJ2-7; D not resolved. Germline-derived CDR1 and CDR2 are MNHEY and SMNVEV (reference sequence). Trimming cost V 0 bases and J 3 bases, with 12 bases left between them. The CDR3 runs to 15 residues. The CDR3 DNA reads as TGTGCCAGCAGTTTATCTCACGGCGAGGTCTACGAGCAGTACTTC. Protein product: CASSLSHGEVYEQYF.

There are many counts of this clonotype. This CDR3 reads CASSSGYGMGGYTF. In nucleotides, the CDR3 is TGTGCCAGCAGTTCCGGGTATGGCATGGGGGGCTACACCTTC. The V call is TRBV28, the J call TRBJ1-2; D remains ambiguous. The CDR3 is made up of 14 amino acids. V was trimmed by 4 bases and J by 8 bases, leaving 17 bases between them. Germline CDR1 is MDHEN and CDR2 is SYDVKM.

This clonotype was seen ten or more times. The gene calls are TRBV11-2 and TRBJ1-1, with a tentative D call TRBD1 (6 bases). CDR1 is SGHAT and CDR2 is FQNNGV in the germline V gene. Trimming removed 6 bases at V and 4 bases at J, with 15 bases between. CDR3 length: 14 residues. The CDR3 DNA sequence: TGTGCCAGCAGATTCCGAGGGGGGGCCACTGAAGCTTTCTTT. Amino acids: CASRFRGGATEAFF.

This clonotype was found many times. The chain recombines TRBV9 with TRBJ2-3; unclear D gene. Germline CDR1 reads SGDLS; CDR2 reads YYNGEE. This CDR3 has 15 residues. The ends were cut back, 4 bases at V and 0 bases at J, with 12 bases in the middle. The CDR3 DNA follows: TGTGCCAGCAGCTCACACATCTCTAGCACAGATACGCAGTATTTT. Protein sequence: CASSSHISSTDTQYF.

This clonotype has a handful of counts. This sequence joins TRBV20-1 and TRBJ2-1; D possibly corresponds to TRBD2 (6 bases). The CDR3 is 15 residues long. V lost 6 bases and J 3 bases, leaving 18 bases between the germline ends. CDR1 is DFQATT and CDR2 is SNEGSKA in the germline V gene (reference sequence). The CDR3 DNA sequence: TGCAGTGCGAGGGTACATTGGGGGGACTACAATGAGCAGTTCTTC. It codes for CSARVHWGDYNEQFF.

The sample holds a few counts of this clonotype. This chain connects TRBV6-5 to TRBJ1-4; D gene ambiguous. V was pared by 1 base and J by 7 bases, with 16 bases between. This CDR3 is 16 amino acids long. CDR1 is MNHEY, CDR2 SVGAGI, per germline. CDR3: CASSYFGTRVPEKLFF. CDR3 sequence (DNA): TGTGCCAGCAGTTACTTCGGAACAAGGGTTCCTGAAAAACTGTTTTTT.

V and J are TRBV7-3 and TRBJ1-2, with a possible D match to TRBD1 (5 bases). Germline values: CDR1 SGHTA, CDR2 FQGTGA. The V and J ends lost 2 bases and 4 bases respectively, with 11 bases between them. This CDR3 contains 14 residues. The CDR3 sequence: CASSLDSGTYGYTF. The CDR3 DNA is TGTGCCAGCAGCTTAGACAGTGGTACCTATGGCTACACCTTC.

This clonotype was detected many times. The chain couples TRBV18 to TRBJ2-7, with D possibly matching TRBD1 (8 bases). There are 15 residues in the CDR3. Germline V gives CDR1 KGHSH, CDR2 LQKENI. V dropped 6 bases and J dropped 1 base, with 16 bases sitting between them. The CDR3 is CASSGGTGRSYEQYF. In DNA form, the CDR3 reads TGTGCCAGCTCGGGGGGGACAGGTCGATCCTACGAGCAGTACTTC.

This clonotype was observed a handful of times. This chain links TRBV4-1 with TRBJ2-3; D unresolved. V was cut by 4 bases and J by 3 bases, with 11 bases left in between. The length of the CDR3 is 14 residues. Germline-derived CDR1 and CDR2 are MGHRA and YSYEKL. CDR3 sequence reads: CASSLIMVTDTQYF. Here the CDR3 DNA reads TGCGCCAGCAGCCTAATTATGGTGACAGATACGCAGTATTTT.

In its sample, this clonotype was seen a few times. The V gene is TRBV5-1, the J gene TRBJ1-2; 8 nucleotides align to TRBD1. The V gene's germline CDR1 is SGHRS and CDR2 YFSETQ. The CDR3 contains 15 residues. After removal of 4 bases from V and 6 bases from J, the junction contained 11 bases not matched to a gene. CDR3 loop: CASSPPRQGRNGYTF. The CDR3 bases are TGCGCCAGCAGCCCACCCCGACAGGGGAGGAATGGCTACACCTTC.

Many counts were recorded for this clonotype. The chain uses TRBV5-1 and TRBJ1-1; 7 nucleotides align to TRBD1. This CDR3 contains 13 residues. Germline CDR1 reads SGHRS; CDR2 reads YFSETQ. With 5 bases clipped from V and 3 bases from J, the junction kept 4 bases outside the gene matches. The CDR3 loop is CASRGGQDTEAFF. In nucleotides, the CDR3 is TGCGCCAGCAGGGGCGGACAGGACACTGAAGCTTTCTTT.

The V call is TRBV28, the J call TRBJ2-7; D unresolved. V was trimmed by 6 bases and J by 6 bases, leaving 18 bases between them. The CDR3 is made up of 14 amino acids. CDR1 is MDHEN, CDR2 SYDVKM, per germline. The CDR3 here is CASRPRPASSEQYF. The CDR3 DNA sequence: TGTGCCAGCAGGCCCAGACCGGCATCGAGCGAGCAGTACTTC.

This clonotype was counted only a few times. The rearrangement uses TRBV19 and TRBJ1-2, with 9 bases aligning to TRBD1. The CDR3 covers 15 residues. CDR1 and CDR2 (germline): LNHDA, SQIVND (reference sequence). V lost 5 bases and J lost 4; bases outside the gene matches: 8. CDR3 loop: CASSVPGQGSYGYTF. CDR3 DNA sequence: TGTGCCAGTAGTGTTCCGGGACAGGGATCCTATGGCTACACCTTC.

This chain connects TRBV28 to TRBJ2-7, with a weak D call TRBD2 (5 bases). V was cut by 11 bases and J by 3 bases, with 11 bases left in between. The germline gives CDR1 MDHEN, CDR2 SYDVKM. The CDR3 is 11 amino acids. CDR3 sequence reads: CASEGGYEQYF. In DNA form, the CDR3 reads TGTGCCTCCGAAGGAGGCTACGAGCAGTACTTC.

Ten or more counts support this clonotype. The chain carries TRBV30 and TRBJ2-7; TRBD1 agrees at 8 bases. Trimming took 0 bases from V and 5 from J; bases not matched to a gene: 9. The CDR3 covers 15 residues. The V gene's germline CDR1 is GTSNPN and CDR2 SVGIG (reference sequence). CDR3 bases: TGTGCCTGGAGTGTAAGTTGGGTGGACAGGGACGAGCAGTACTTC. The encoded protein is CAWSVSWVDRDEQYF. The full variable domain, in which reference TRBV30 and TRBJ2-7 provide the parts outside the CDR3, is SQTIHQWPATLVQPVGSPLSLECTVEGTSNPNLYWYRQAAGRGLQLLFYSVGIGQISSEVPQNLSASRPQDRQFILSSKKLLLSDSGFYLCAWSVSWVDRDEQYFGPGTRLTVT.

This clonotype appeared many times. The rearrangement joins TRBV6-2 or TRBV6-3 to TRBJ2-7, with TRBD2 matching 9 bases. V lost 7 bases, J lost 3 bases, and 16 bases stayed unmatched. Germline CDR1 is MNHEY and CDR2 is SVGEGT. The CDR3 length is 17 residues. The DNA of the CDR3 is TGTGCCAGCACCTCCCCACCGGGGCTAGCGGGGTTCTACGAGCAGTACTTC. Its protein is CASTSPPGLAGFYEQYF.

The table lists this clonotype with a few counts. V usage is TRBV5-5 and J usage is TRBJ2-2; D is possibly TRBD2 (5 bases). CDR1 and CDR2 from the germline V gene are SGHKS and YYEKEE (reference sequence). V was cut by 5 bases and J by 2 bases, with 13 bases left in between. The CDR3 consists of 15 residues. The CDR3 sequence is CASRMDWGNTGELFF. In nucleotides, the CDR3 is TGTGCCAGCAGGATGGACTGGGGAAACACCGGGGAGCTGTTTTTT.

This clonotype appeared a few times. The germline gene is not matched at one end of the junction; a read error may be the cause. The chain employs TRBV11-2 and TRBJ2-7; a weak D match, TRBD1 (5 bases). The germline V gene encodes CDR1 SGHAT and CDR2 FQNNGV. This CDR3 spans 12 amino acids. DNA of the CDR3: TGTGCCGGCAGCTTAGACAGCTACGAGCAGTACTTC. This gives the protein CAGSLDSYEQYF.